This T cell receptor beta chain was captured by sequencing in a study of cytotoxic CD8 clonotypes in ibrutinib-treated CLL. The CDR3 runs to 12 residues. Trimming removed 7 bases at V and 6 bases at J, with 10 bases between. Germline V gene data show CDR1 as SNHLY and CDR2 as FYNNEI. Sequenced by immunoSEQ multiplex PCR; TCRdb stores in-frame clones only, minus some. The repertoire holds 60,000 to 70,000 clones, with roughly 50% as singletons. The receptor comes from a human donor with chronic lymphocytic leukemia. This sequence joins TRBV2 and TRBJ2-1; no clear D. The material sequenced was PBMCs, taken after 12 months of ibrutinib treatment. For the CDR3, the DNA is TGTGCCAGCAATCGGGTGCGCAATGAGCAGTTCTTC. Protein product: CASNRVRNEQFF.